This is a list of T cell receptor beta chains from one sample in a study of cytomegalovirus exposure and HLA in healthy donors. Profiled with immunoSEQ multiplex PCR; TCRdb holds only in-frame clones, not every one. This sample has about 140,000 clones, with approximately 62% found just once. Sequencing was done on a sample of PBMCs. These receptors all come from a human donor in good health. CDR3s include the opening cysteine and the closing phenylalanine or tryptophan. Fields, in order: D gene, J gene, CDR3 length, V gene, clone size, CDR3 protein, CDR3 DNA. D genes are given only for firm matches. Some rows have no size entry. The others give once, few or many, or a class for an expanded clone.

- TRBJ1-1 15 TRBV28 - CASASSRGMNTEAFF TGTGCCAGCGCGTCCAGTCGGGGGATGAACACTGAAGCTTTCTTT
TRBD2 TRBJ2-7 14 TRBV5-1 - CASSFRGGRDEQYF TGCGCCAGCAGCTTTCGCGGGGGGCGTGACGAGCAGTACTTC
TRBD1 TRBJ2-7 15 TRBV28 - CASSLGQGGSYEQYF TGTGCCAGCAGTTTGGGACAGGGGGGCTCCTACGAGCAGTACTTC
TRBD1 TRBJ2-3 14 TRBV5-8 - CASSLRTGTDTQYF TGTGCCAGCAGCCTCCGGACAGGGACAGATACGCAGTATTTT
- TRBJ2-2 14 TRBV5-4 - CASSFDSYTGELFF TGTGCCAGCAGCTTCGACAGTTACACCGGGGAGCTGTTTTTT
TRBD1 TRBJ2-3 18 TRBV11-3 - CASSYPFRSDREGDTQYF TGTGCCAGCAGCTACCCCTTTCGATCGGACAGGGAAGGAGATACGCAGTATTTT
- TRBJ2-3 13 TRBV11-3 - CASSLSQYYTQYF TGTGCCAGCAGCTTAAGCCAATATTATACGCAGTATTTT
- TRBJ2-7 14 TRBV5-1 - CASSLTLASYEQYF TGCGCCAGCAGCTTGACCTTAGCGTCCTACGAGCAGTACTTC
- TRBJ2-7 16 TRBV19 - CASSIEAGLSSYEQYF TGTGCCAGTAGTATAGAGGCGGGGCTGAGCTCCTACGAGCAGTACTTC
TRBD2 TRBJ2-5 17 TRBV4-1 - CASSQEMGLAVGETQYF TGCGCCAGCAGCCAAGAAATGGGACTAGCGGTGGGTGAGACCCAGTACTTC
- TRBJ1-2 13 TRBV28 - CASSSTLNYGYTF TGTGCCAGCAGTTCGACACTGAACTATGGCTACACCTTC
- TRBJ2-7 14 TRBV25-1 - CASSGLARSYEQYF TGTGCCAGCAGTGGGCTAGCGAGATCCTACGAGCAGTACTTC
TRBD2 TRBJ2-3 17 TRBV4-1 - CASSQKLAGGTGDTQYF TGCGCCAGCAGCCAAAAACTAGCGGGAGGTACGGGAGATACGCAGTATTTT
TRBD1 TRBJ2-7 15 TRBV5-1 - CASSTGQDLSYEQYF TGCGCCAGCAGCACCGGACAGGATTTATCCTACGAGCAGTACTTC
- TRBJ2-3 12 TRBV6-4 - CASSVGGDTQYF TGTGCCAGCAGTGTTGGGGGGGATACGCAGTATTTT
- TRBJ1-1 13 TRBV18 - CASLTTMNTEAFF TGTGCCAGCTTGACAACCATGAACACTGAAGCTTTCTTT
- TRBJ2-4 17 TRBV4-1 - CASSQDTGGRGPNIQYF TGCGCCAGCAGCCAAGATACGGGGGGGAGGGGGCCAAACATTCAGTACTTC
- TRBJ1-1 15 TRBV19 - CASSILGRENTEAFF TGTGCCAGTAGTATCCTAGGACGGGAGAACACTGAAGCTTTCTTT
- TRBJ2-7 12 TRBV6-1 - CASSGLSYEQYF TGTGCCAGCAGCGGTCTATCCTACGAGCAGTACTTC
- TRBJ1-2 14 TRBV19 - CASSMGQSGYGYTF TGTGCCAGTAGTATGGGACAATCTGGCTATGGCTACACCTTC
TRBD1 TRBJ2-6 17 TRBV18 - CASSPLAGGAGANVLTF TGTGCCAGCTCACCCCTGGCAGGGGGCGCTGGGGCCAACGTCCTGACTTTC
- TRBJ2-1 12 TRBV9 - CASSTIQYEQFF TGTGCCAGCAGCACCATACAGTATGAGCAGTTCTTC
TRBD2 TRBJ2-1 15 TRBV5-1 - CASSLGEGNYNEQFF TGCGCCAGCAGCTTGGGGGAGGGGAATTACAATGAGCAGTTCTTC
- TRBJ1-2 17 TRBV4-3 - CASSMERVGIPGYGYTF TGCGCCAGCAGCATGGAACGGGTGGGGATTCCAGGGTATGGCTACACCTTC
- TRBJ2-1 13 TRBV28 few CASSLGQNNEQFF TGTGCCAGCAGCCTCGGACAAAACAATGAGCAGTTCTTC
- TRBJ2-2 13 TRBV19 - CASGRGRIGELFF TGTGCCAGTGGGCGGGGGCGTATCGGGGAGCTGTTTTTT
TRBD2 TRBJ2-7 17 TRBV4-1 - CASSPYGTSGAAYEQYF TGCGCCAGCAGCCCATACGGGACTAGCGGGGCAGCCTACGAGCAGTACTTC
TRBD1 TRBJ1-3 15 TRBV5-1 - CASSTRTGLGNTIYF TGCGCCAGCAGCACCCGGACAGGGCTCGGAAACACCATATATTTT
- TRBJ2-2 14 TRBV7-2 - CASSSTENTGELFF TGTGCCAGCAGCTCTACAGAAAACACCGGGGAGCTGTTTTTT
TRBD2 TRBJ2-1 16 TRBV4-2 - CASSQASGRRVAEQFF TGTGCCAGCAGCCAAGCCAGCGGGAGGCGGGTGGCTGAGCAGTTCTTC
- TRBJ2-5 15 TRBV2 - CASKGGAGRSETQYF TGTGCCAGCAAGGGGGGGGCAGGTCGATCGGAGACCCAGTACTTC
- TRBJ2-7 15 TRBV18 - CASSPSGGGNYEQYF TGTGCCAGCTCACCCTCAGGGGGAGGCAACTACGAGCAGTACTTC
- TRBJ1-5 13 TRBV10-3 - CAISDRVNQPQHF TGTGCCATCAGTGACAGGGTCAATCAGCCCCAGCATTTT
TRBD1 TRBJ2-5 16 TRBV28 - CASSSAGTGGQETQYF TGTGCCAGCAGCTCCGCCGGGACAGGGGGCCAAGAGACCCAGTACTTC
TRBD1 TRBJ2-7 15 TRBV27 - CASTLTGGHMDEQYF TGTGCCAGCACCCTGACAGGGGGGCATATGGACGAGCAGTACTTC